This T cell receptor beta chain was identified during a study of T-cell memory formation after mild COVID-19. CDR1 and CDR2 (germline): SEHNR, FQNEAQ (reference sequence). V was clipped by 4 bases and J by 8 bases, with 12 bases between them. The CDR3 runs to 13 residues. This clonotype was counted a few times. From the 5' RACE reads, TCRdb called clonotypes with MiXCR, one entry per CDR3 protein. The sample yields hundreds of thousands of distinct CDR3 sequences, more than 15% seen once. The chain has TRBV7-9 and TRBJ1-3; no clear D gene. This receptor was identified in a man aged 18 to 35 who had mild COVID-19 (a few samples of this study predate the infection). Cell type and time point are not known. The sample comprised PBMCs or a T cell subset sorted from them (not recorded which). Here the CDR3 DNA reads TGTGCCAGCAGCTCCAAAACCCAAGACACCATATATTTT. Protein sequence: CASSSKTQDTIYF.